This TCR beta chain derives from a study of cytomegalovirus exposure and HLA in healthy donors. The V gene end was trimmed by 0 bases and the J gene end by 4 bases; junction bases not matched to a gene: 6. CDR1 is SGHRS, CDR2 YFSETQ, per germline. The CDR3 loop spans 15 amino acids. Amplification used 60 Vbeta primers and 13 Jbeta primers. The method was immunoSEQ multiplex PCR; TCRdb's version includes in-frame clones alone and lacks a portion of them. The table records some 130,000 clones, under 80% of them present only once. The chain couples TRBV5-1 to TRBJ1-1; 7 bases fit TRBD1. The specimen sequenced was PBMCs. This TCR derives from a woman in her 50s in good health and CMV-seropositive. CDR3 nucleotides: TGCGCCAGCAGCTTGGGACAGGGTATTCCCACTGAAGCTTTCTTT. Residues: CASSLGQGIPTEAFF. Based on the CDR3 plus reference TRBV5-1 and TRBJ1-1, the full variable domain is KAGVTQTPRYLIKTRGQQVTLSCSPISGHRSVSWYQQTPGQGLQFLFEYFSETQRNKGNFPGRFSGRQFSNSRSEMNVSTLELGDSALYLCASSLGQGIPTEAFFGQGTRLTVV.